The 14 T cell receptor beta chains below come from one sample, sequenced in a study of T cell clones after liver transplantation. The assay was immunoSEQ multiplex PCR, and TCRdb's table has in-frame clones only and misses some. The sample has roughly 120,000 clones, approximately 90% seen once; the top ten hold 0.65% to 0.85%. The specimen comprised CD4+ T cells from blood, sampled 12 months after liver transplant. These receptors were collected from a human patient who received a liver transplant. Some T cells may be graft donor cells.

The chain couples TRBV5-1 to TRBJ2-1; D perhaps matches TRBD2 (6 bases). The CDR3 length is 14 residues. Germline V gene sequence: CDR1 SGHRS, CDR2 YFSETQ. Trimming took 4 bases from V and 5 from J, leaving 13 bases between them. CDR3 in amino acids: CASSVRDWHNEQFF. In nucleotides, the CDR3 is TGCGCCAGCAGCGTCCGGGACTGGCACAATGAGCAGTTCTTC.

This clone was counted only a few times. This chain's CDR3 is CASAGGANGYTF. Written as DNA, the CDR3 is TGTGCCAGTGCAGGGGGGGCGAATGGCTACACCTTC. V gene TRBV25-1 combines with J gene TRBJ1-2; 7 nucleotides align to TRBD1. CDR3 length: 12 amino acids. CDR1 MGHDK and CDR2 SYGVNS come from the germline V gene. Losses at the gene ends were 9 bases for V and 6 bases for J; bases not matched to a gene: 7.

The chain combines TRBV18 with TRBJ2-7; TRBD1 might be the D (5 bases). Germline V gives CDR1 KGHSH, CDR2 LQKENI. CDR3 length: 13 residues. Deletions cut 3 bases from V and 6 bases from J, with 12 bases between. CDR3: CASSPKKGSEQYF. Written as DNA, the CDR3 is TGTGCCAGCTCACCTAAAAAGGGGTCCGAGCAGTACTTC.

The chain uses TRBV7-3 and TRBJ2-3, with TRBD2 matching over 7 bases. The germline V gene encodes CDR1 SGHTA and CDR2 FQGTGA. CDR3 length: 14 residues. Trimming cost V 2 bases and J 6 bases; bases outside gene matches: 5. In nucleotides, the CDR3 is TGTGCCAGCAGCTTAGGGGGGGACTTGGATACGCAGTATTTT. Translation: CASSLGGDLDTQYF. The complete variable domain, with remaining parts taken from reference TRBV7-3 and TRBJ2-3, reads GAGVSQTPSNKVTEKGKYVELRCDPISGHTALYWYRQSLGQGPEFLIYFQGTGAADDSGLPNDRFFAVRPEGSVSTLKIQRTERGDSAVYLCASSLGGDLDTQYFGPGTRLTVL.

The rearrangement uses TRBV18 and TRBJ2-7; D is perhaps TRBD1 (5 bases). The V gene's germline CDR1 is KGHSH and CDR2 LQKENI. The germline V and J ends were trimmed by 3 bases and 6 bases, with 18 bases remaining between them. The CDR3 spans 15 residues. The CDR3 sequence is CASSPLDRPPSEQYF. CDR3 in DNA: TGTGCCAGCTCACCCCTAGACAGACCGCCAAGCGAGCAGTACTTC.

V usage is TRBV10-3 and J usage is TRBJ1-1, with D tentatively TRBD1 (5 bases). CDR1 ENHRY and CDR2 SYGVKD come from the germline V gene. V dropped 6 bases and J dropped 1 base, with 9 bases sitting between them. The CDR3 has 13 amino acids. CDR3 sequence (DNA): TGTGCCATCAGGAAGACAGAGAACACTGAAGCTTTCTTT. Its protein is CAIRKTENTEAFF.

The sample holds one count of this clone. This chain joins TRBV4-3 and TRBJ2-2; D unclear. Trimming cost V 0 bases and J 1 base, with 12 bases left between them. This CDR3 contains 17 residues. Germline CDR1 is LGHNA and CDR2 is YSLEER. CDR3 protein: CASSQDPVGRNTGELFF. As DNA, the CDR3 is TGCGCCAGCAGCCAAGATCCAGTTGGGCGGAACACCGGGGAGCTGTTTTTT.

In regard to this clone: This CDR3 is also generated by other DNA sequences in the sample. CDR3 residues: CASSLEGEETQYF. CDR3 nucleotide sequence: TGCGCCAGCAGCTTGGAGGGGGAGGAGACCCAGTACTTC. The chain carries TRBV5-1 and TRBJ2-5, with D tentatively TRBD1 (6 bases). The V end was cut by 0 bases, the J end by 5 bases, with 8 bases between. Per germline, CDR1 SGHRS and CDR2 YFSETQ. The CDR3 runs 13 residues.

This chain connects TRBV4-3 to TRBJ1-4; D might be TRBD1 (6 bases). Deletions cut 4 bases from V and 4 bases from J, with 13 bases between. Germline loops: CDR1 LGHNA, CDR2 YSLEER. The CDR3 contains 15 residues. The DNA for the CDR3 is TGCGCCAGCAGCCGGTCTGAGGGGGGTAATGAAAAACTGTTTTTT. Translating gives CASSRSEGGNEKLFF.

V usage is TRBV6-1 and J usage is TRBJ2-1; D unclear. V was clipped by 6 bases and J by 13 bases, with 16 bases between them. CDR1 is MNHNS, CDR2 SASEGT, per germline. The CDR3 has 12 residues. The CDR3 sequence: CASREPKDRQFF. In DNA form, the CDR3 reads TGTGCCAGCAGAGAGCCGAAAGATCGACAGTTCTTC.

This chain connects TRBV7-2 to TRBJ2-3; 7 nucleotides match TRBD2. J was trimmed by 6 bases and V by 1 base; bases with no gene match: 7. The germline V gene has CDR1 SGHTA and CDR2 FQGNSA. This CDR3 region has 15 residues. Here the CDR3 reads CASSLVGTTLDTQYF. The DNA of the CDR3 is TGTGCCAGCAGCTTAGTAGGGACTACCCTGGATACGCAGTATTTT.

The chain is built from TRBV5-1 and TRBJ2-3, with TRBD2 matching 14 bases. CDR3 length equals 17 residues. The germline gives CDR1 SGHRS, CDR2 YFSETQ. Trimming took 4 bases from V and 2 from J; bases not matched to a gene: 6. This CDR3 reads CASSPGTSGGYTDTQYF. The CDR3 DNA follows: TGCGCCAGCAGCCCAGGGACTAGCGGGGGATACACAGATACGCAGTATTTT.

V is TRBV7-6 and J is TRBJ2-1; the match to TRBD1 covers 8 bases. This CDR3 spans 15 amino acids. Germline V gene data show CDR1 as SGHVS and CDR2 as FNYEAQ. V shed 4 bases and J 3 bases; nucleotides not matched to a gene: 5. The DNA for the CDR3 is TGTGCCAGCAGCTCCGGGACAGGCATCTACAATGAGCAGTTCTTC. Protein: CASSSGTGIYNEQFF.

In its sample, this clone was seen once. CDR3 nucleotides: TGCGCCAGCAGCCAAGAAAAGGGCGGGGCTGGCGAGCAGTACTTC. Translated, it gives CASSQEKGGAGEQYF. The V call is TRBV4-3, the J call TRBJ2-7, with a possible D match to TRBD2 (6 bases). This CDR3 has 15 residues. V was trimmed by 0 bases and J by 6 bases, leaving 15 bases between them. The germline gives CDR1 LGHNA, CDR2 YSLEER.